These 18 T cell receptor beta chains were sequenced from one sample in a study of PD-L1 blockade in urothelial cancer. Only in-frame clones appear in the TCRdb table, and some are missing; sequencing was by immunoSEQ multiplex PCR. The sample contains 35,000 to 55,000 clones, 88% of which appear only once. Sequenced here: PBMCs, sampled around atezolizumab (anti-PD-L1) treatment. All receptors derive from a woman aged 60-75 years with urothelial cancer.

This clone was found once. The CDR3 loop is CASSFTGSSYNEQFF. In DNA form, the CDR3 reads TGTGCCAGCAGCTTTACGGGTAGCTCCTACAATGAGCAGTTCTTC. This sequence joins TRBV5-4 and TRBJ2-1; no clear D. The germline V and J ends were trimmed by 2 bases and 0 bases, with 9 bases remaining between them. Per germline, CDR1 SGHNT and CDR2 YYREEE (reference sequence). The CDR3 spans 15 residues.

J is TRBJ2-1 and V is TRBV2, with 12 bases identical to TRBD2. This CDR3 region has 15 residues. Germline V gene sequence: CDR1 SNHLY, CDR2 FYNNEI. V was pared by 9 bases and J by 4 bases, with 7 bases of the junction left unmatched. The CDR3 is CASTPGLAGYNEQFF. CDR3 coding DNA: TGTGCCAGTACACCGGGACTAGCGGGTTACAATGAGCAGTTCTTC.

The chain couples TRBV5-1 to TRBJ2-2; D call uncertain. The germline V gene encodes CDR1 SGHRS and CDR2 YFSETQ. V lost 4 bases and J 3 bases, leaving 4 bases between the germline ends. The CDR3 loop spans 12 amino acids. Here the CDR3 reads CASSPDTGELFF. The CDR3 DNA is TGCGCCAGCAGCCCCGACACCGGGGAGCTGTTTTTT.

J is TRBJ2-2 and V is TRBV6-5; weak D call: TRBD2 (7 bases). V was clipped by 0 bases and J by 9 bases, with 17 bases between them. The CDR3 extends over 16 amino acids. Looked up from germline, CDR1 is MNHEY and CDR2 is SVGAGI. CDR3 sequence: CASSYSLGGGLWELFF. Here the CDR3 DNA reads TGTGCCAGCAGTTACTCCTTGGGGGGGGGCTTGTGGGAGCTGTTTTTT.

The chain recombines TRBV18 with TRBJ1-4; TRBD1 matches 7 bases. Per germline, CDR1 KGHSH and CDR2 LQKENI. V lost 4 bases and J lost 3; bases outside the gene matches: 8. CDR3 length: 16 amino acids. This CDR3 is CASSRSGQKANEKLFF. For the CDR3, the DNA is TGTGCCAGCTCACGATCGGGACAGAAGGCTAATGAAAAACTGTTTTTT.

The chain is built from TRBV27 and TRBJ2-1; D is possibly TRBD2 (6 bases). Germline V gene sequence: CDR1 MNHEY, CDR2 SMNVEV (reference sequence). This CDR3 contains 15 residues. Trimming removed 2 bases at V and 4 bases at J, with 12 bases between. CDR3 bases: TGTGCCAGCAGTTTAGCTCGGCGGGATTACAATGAGCAGTTCTTC. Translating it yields CASSLARRDYNEQFF.

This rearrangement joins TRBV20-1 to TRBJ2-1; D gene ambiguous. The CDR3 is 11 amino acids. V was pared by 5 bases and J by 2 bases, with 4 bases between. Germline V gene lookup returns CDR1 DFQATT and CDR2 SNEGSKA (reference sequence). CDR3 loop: CSAATYNEQFF. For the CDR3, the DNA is TGCAGTGCTGCGACCTACAATGAGCAGTTCTTC.

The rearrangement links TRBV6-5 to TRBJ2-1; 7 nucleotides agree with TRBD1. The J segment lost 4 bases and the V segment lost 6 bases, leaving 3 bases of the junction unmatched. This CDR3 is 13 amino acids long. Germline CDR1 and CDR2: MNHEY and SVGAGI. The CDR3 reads CASSGTVYNEQFF. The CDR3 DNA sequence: TGTGCCAGCAGCGGGACAGTTTACAATGAGCAGTTCTTC.

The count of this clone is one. DNA of the CDR3: TGTGCCAGCAGCCCCCACGGGGGGAACACTGAAGCTTTCTTT. This translates into CASSPHGGNTEAFF. V gene TRBV27 combines with J gene TRBJ1-1; the D gene is possibly TRBD1 (5 bases). CDR1 is MNHEY, CDR2 SMNVEV, per germline (reference sequence). The CDR3 runs 14 residues. V lost 6 bases, J lost 1 base, and 12 bases lay in between.

CDR3 DNA sequence: TGTGCCAGCAGTGGTCTCGTCGGGGAGGAGACCCAGTACTTC. Protein sequence: CASSGLVGEETQYF. The chain couples TRBV2 to TRBJ2-5, with D tentatively TRBD2 (5 bases). Trimming removed 4 bases at V and 5 bases at J, with 14 bases between. From germline, CDR1 is SNHLY and CDR2 FYNNEI. The CDR3 is made up of 14 amino acids.

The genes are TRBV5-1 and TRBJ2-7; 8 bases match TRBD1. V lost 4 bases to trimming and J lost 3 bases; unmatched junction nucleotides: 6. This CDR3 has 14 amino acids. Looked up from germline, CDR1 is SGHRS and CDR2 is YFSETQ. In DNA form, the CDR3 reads TGCGCCAGCAGCGTGGACAGGGAAGTCTACGAGCAGTACTTC. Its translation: CASSVDREVYEQYF.

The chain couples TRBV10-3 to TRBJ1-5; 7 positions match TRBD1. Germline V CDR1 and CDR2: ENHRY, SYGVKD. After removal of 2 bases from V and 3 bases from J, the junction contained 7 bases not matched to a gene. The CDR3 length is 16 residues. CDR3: CAISEGPTGPNQPQHF. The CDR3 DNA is TGTGCCATCAGTGAGGGGCCGACAGGGCCCAATCAGCCCCAGCATTTT.

The DNA for the CDR3 is TGTGCCAGCAGCCAAGTCTCCCCGGCGGGAGGGCTCCATGAGCAGTTCTTC. This translates into CASSQVSPAGGLHEQFF. The chain couples TRBV14 to TRBJ2-1; 9 bases agree with TRBD2. J gave up 8 bases and V 1 base, and 12 bases lay outside the gene matches. The CDR3 length is 17 residues. Germline V gene sequence: CDR1 SGHDN, CDR2 FVKESK.

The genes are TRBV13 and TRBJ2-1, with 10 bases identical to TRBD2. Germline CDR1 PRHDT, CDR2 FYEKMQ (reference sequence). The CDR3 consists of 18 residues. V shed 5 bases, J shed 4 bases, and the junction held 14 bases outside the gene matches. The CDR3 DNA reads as TGTGCCAGCAGCCTATTAAAGGGGACTAGCGAACGATACAATGAGCAGTTCTTC. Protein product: CASSLLKGTSERYNEQFF.

The CDR3 DNA is TGTGCCAGTAGTGGAACAGGACGACACGGAACCTACGAGCAGTACTTC. Translated, it gives CASSGTGRHGTYEQYF. This chain connects TRBV19 to TRBJ2-7; tentative D call: TRBD1 (5 bases). CDR3 size: 16 residues. The V gene lost 5 bases and the J gene lost 2 bases, with 19 bases spanning the gap. Germline V gene lookup returns CDR1 LNHDA and CDR2 SQIVND (reference sequence).

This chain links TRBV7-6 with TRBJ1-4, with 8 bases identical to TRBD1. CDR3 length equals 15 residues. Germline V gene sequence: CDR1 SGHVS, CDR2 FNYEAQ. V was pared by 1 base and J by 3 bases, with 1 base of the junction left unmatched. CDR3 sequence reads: CASSLETGANEKLFF. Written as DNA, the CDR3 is TGTGCCAGCAGCTTAGAGACAGGGGCTAATGAAAAACTGTTTTTT.

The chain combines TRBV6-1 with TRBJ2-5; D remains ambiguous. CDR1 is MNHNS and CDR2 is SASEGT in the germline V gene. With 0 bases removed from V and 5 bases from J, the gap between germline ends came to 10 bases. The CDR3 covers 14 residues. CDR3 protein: CASSEAAEKETQYF. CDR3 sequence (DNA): TGTGCCAGCAGTGAAGCGGCCGAAAAGGAGACCCAGTACTTC.

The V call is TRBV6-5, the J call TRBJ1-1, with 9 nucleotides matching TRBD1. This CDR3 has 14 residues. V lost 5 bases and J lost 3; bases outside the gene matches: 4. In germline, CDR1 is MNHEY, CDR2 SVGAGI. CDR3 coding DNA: TGTGCCAGCAGTCCCGGGACAGGGTACACTGAAGCTTTCTTT. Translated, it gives CASSPGTGYTEAFF.